This paragraph reports one T cell receptor beta chain. This entry is derived from a study of cytomegalovirus exposure and HLA in healthy donors. The CDR3 is made up of 14 amino acids. The V end was cut by 0 bases, the J end by 0 bases, with 7 bases between. Germline-derived CDR1 and CDR2 are SGHNT and YYREEE (reference sequence). The PCR made use of 60 Vbeta and 13 Jbeta primers. As originally analysed: Unique TCR beta chains totaled 65 million to 95 million in a later count, with around 11 million of them shared. Generated by immunoSEQ multiplex PCR, the TCRdb table keeps only in-frame clones and is missing some. V, J and clone size reflect that table, while D and trimming were determined from the DNA. The table lists more than 130,000 clones, approximately 80% of them singletons.

The receptor's source is a man younger than 35 in good health and CMV-seronegative. The chain couples TRBV5-4 to TRBJ2-7; the D is unclear. The sequencing input was PBMCs. CDR3 protein: CASSLDSISYEQYF. For the CDR3, the DNA is TGTGCCAGCAGCTTGGACTCGATCTCCTACGAGCAGTACTTC.